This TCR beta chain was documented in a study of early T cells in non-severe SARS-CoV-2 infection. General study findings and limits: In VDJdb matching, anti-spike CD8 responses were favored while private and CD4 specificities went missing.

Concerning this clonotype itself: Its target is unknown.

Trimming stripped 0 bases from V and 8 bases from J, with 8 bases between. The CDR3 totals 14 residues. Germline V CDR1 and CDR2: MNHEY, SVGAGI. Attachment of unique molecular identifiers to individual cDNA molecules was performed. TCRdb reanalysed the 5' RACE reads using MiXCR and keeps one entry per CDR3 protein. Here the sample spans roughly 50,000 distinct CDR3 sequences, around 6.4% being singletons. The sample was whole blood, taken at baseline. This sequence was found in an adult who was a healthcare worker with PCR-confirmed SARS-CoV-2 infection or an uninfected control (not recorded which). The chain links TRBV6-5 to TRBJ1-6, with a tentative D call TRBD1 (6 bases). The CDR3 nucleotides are TGTGCCAGCAGTTACTCCAGGGGCGATTCACCCCTCCACTTT. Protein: CASSYSRGDSPLHF.